This entry lists 7 T cell receptor beta chains sequenced from one sample in a study of cytomegalovirus exposure and HLA in healthy donors. A multiplex PCR was run with 60 Vbeta primers and 13 Jbeta primers. Here immunoSEQ multiplex PCR was the method, and the copy in TCRdb shows in-frame clones only, minus some. Its table lists 100,000 to 150,000 clones. Input material: PBMCs. Receptors originate from a man aged 30 to 39 in good health and CMV-seronegative.

CDR3: CASSSRATNEKLFF. CDR3 bases: TGTGCCAGCAGTTCGAGGGCAACTAATGAAAAACTGTTTTTT. The chain recombines TRBV6-5 with TRBJ1-4; D gene ambiguous. Trimming stripped 4 bases from V and 0 bases from J, with 6 bases between. Per germline, CDR1 MNHEY and CDR2 SVGAGI. The CDR3 consists of 14 residues.

V and J are TRBV4-1 and TRBJ2-2; 10 bases are shared with TRBD2. CDR3 length: 17 residues. J gave up 1 base and V 4 bases, and 6 bases lay outside the gene matches. Germline CDR1 MGHRA, CDR2 YSYEKL. In DNA form, the CDR3 reads TGCGCCAGCAGCCGGCCCCTAGCGGGAGTGAACACCGGGGAGCTGTTTTTT. Residues: CASSRPLAGVNTGELFF.

The V call is TRBV19, the J call TRBJ1-2; D not resolved. V lost 6 bases and J lost 5, with 25 bases in between. The CDR3 loop spans 17 amino acids. The germline V gene has CDR1 LNHDA and CDR2 SQIVND (reference sequence). This chain's CDR3 is CASRGLSVGPVPYGYTF. The CDR3 DNA sequence: TGTGCCAGTAGGGGCCTTTCCGTTGGGCCGGTCCCGTATGGCTACACCTTC.

This chain uses TRBV18 with TRBJ2-7, with 9 nucleotides matching TRBD2. The V and J ends lost 11 bases and 7 bases, in that order; junction bases with no gene match: 15. Germline CDR1 is KGHSH and CDR2 is LQKENI. This CDR3 has 14 amino acids. The chain's CDR3 is CAAASIAGESEQYF. Written as DNA, the CDR3 is TGTGCCGCGGCGTCAATAGCGGGAGAAAGTGAGCAGTACTTC.

The chain links TRBV5-6 to TRBJ1-1; a weak D match, TRBD1 (5 bases). Germline V gene lookup returns CDR1 SGHDT and CDR2 YYEEEE. The CDR3 contains 15 residues. V lost 0 bases to trimming and J lost 3 bases, with 12 bases between them. CDR3 amino acids: CASSLVPGRYTEAFF. The CDR3 DNA reads as TGTGCCAGCAGCTTGGTTCCAGGGCGGTACACTGAAGCTTTCTTT.

J is TRBJ1-1 and V is TRBV9, with TRBD1 matching over 8 bases. Trimming took 4 bases from V and 5 from J; bases not matched to a gene: 7. The germline V gene encodes CDR1 SGDLS and CDR2 YYNGEE. The CDR3 spans 14 residues. DNA for the CDR3: TGTGCCAGCAGCCCCACCACAGGGGGGACTGAAGCTTTCTTT. This codes for CASSPTTGGTEAFF.

V usage is TRBV7-2 and J usage is TRBJ2-5, with TRBD2 identical over 12 bases. With 6 bases clipped from V and 5 bases from J, the junction kept 4 bases outside the gene matches. CDR3 length: 14 amino acids. The germline V gene has CDR1 SGHTA and CDR2 FQGNSA. CDR3 in DNA: TGTGCCAGCAGTCCTACTAGCGGGAGGGAGACCCAGTACTTC. Translation gives CASSPTSGRETQYF.